This passage covers 21 T cell receptor beta chains from one sample sequenced in a study of blood T cell repertoires in COVID-19. TCRdb's table, derived via immunoSEQ multiplex PCR, lists solely in-frame clones and lacks some. The sample contains 150,000 or so clones, about 79% of which appear only once. Sequencing was done on a sample of PBMCs or T cells enriched from blood (not recorded which). The receptors originated from a man aged 45-65 years who had recovered from COVID-19.

The V call is TRBV6-2 or TRBV6-3, the J call TRBJ2-7, with 8 bases identical to TRBD2. There are 13 residues in the CDR3. Germline V CDR1 and CDR2: MNHEY, SVGEGT. V shed 5 bases, J shed 3 bases, and the junction held 3 bases outside the gene matches. CDR3 DNA: TGTGCCAGCAGTGGGACTAGGGACTACGAGCAGTACTTC. Translating gives CASSGTRDYEQYF.

J is TRBJ2-3 and V is TRBV2; no clear D gene. V shed 4 bases and J shed 6 bases, with 8 bases lying between them. There are 12 residues in the CDR3. Germline CDR1 is SNHLY and CDR2 is FYNNEI. The CDR3 bases are TGTGCCAGCAGTGTGCACGAGGATACGCAGTATTTT. As protein: CASSVHEDTQYF.

The chain carries TRBV15 and TRBJ2-7, with D possibly TRBD2 on 6 matching bases. V was shortened by 0 bases and J by 0 bases, with 9 bases between the two germline ends. Germline assignment: CDR1 LNHNV and CDR2 YYDKDF (reference sequence). The CDR3 consists of 15 residues. The chain's CDR3 is CATSRDGGISYEQYF. The CDR3 DNA reads TGTGCCACCAGCAGAGATGGCGGGATCTCCTACGAGCAGTACTTC.

The genes are TRBV30 and TRBJ1-5; D uncertain. Germline-derived CDR1 and CDR2 are GTSNPN and SVGIG (reference sequence). This CDR3 is 12 amino acids long. The V and J ends lost 0 bases and 5 bases respectively, with 5 bases between them. The CDR3 DNA reads as TGTGCCTGGAGTGTTCGGGATCAGCCCCAGCATTTT. It codes for CAWSVRDQPQHF.

The chain employs TRBV11-2 and TRBJ2-2, with 9 bases aligning to TRBD1. CDR3 length: 14 residues. V lost 5 bases and J lost 6; bases outside the gene matches: 4. Germline loops: CDR1 SGHAT, CDR2 FQNNGV. The CDR3 sequence is CASSPTGGPGELFF. CDR3 coding DNA: TGTGCCAGCAGCCCAACAGGGGGCCCCGGGGAGCTGTTTTTT.

V gene TRBV5-1 combines with J gene TRBJ1-2; 10 nucleotides line up with TRBD1. CDR1 is SGHRS and CDR2 is YFSETQ in the germline V gene. This CDR3 spans 13 amino acids. V trimming: 2 bases; J trimming: 6 bases; junction bases outside the gene matches: 1. The CDR3 region is CASSFGTGDGYTF. CDR3 DNA: TGCGCCAGCAGCTTCGGGACAGGGGATGGCTACACCTTC.

The chain uses TRBV19 and TRBJ1-4; D is perhaps TRBD1 (6 bases). Trimming pared 7 bases from V and 7 bases from J, leaving 16 bases between. The germline gives CDR1 LNHDA, CDR2 SQIVND (reference sequence). The CDR3 is 14 amino acids. CDR3 DNA: TGTGCCAGTACCATCGGGGGGCTGGGTGAAAAACTGTTTTTT. Encoded protein: CASTIGGLGEKLFF.

The CDR3: CASRGQHEKLFF. The CDR3 bases are TGTGCCAGCAGGGGACAGCATGAAAAACTGTTTTTT. The V and J genes are TRBV28 and TRBJ1-4, with 7 bases that match TRBD1. With V trimmed by 6 bases and J by 6 bases, 1 base remained unmatched. Per the germline V gene, CDR1 is MDHEN and CDR2 is SYDVKM. The CDR3 covers 12 residues. The full variable domain, completed using reference TRBV28 and TRBJ1-4, is DVKVTQSSRYLVKRTGEKVFLECVQDMDHENMFWYRQDPGLGLRLIYFSYDVKMKEKGDIPEGYSVSREKKERFSLILESASTNQTSMYLCASRGQHEKLFFGSGTQLSVL.

This sequence joins TRBV19 and TRBJ1-1; D might be TRBD1 (6 bases). V lost 6 bases, J lost 3 bases, and 20 bases lay in between. Per germline, CDR1 LNHDA and CDR2 SQIVND (reference sequence). This CDR3 has 16 amino acids. The CDR3 coding sequence is TGTGCCAGTAGCCGACGAGGACAGATCACTTACACTGAAGCTTTCTTT. This translates into CASSRRGQITYTEAFF.

The chain carries TRBV5-1 and TRBJ1-1, with D tentatively TRBD1 (6 bases). The V and J ends lost 5 bases and 7 bases respectively, with 15 bases between them. The CDR3 covers 13 residues. Germline assignment: CDR1 SGHRS and CDR2 YFSETQ. CDR3 loop: CASRPRDTYEAFF. In DNA, the CDR3 is TGCGCCAGCAGGCCCCGGGACACATATGAAGCTTTCTTT.

This clone was counted a few times. The CDR3 protein is CASRKSPPSETQYF. The CDR3 DNA reads TGTGCCAGCAGGAAGAGCCCCCCCTCGGAGACCCAGTACTTC. V gene TRBV2 combines with J gene TRBJ2-5; D is unclear. The CDR3 consists of 14 residues. V was pared by 6 bases and J by 5 bases, with 16 bases between. CDR1 is SNHLY and CDR2 is FYNNEI in the germline V gene.

The rearrangement uses TRBV25-1 and TRBJ1-6; D may be TRBD1 (5 bases). Germline V gene sequence: CDR1 MGHDK, CDR2 SYGVNS. With 5 bases removed from V and 4 bases from J, the gap between germline ends came to 6 bases. The CDR3 is 13 residues long. The CDR3 protein is CASSTGYNSPLHF. CDR3 nucleotide sequence: TGTGCCAGCAGTACAGGTTATAATTCACCCCTCCACTTT.

The chain links TRBV10-2 to TRBJ1-2, with D uncertain. Between the trimmed V and J ends, which lost 2 bases and 3 bases, there was a span of 7 bases. Germline lookup yields CDR1 WSHSY and CDR2 SAAADI. The CDR3 extends over 13 amino acids. CDR3 in amino acids: CASSEQQDYGYTF. In DNA, the CDR3 is TGCGCCAGCAGTGAGCAGCAGGACTATGGCTACACCTTC.

J is TRBJ1-5 and V is TRBV6-5, with TRBD1 identical over 7 bases. Germline V gives CDR1 MNHEY, CDR2 SVGAGI. The junction had 5 bases not matched to a gene; V was cut back by 6 bases and J by 0 bases. The CDR3 has 15 residues. The CDR3 is CASSTGQLSNQPQHF. The DNA for the CDR3 is TGTGCCAGCAGCACGGGACAGCTTAGCAATCAGCCCCAGCATTTT.

V and J are TRBV11-2 and TRBJ2-5, with a tentative D call TRBD2 (7 bases). The length of the CDR3 is 15 residues. Trimming left V 5 bases short and J 6 bases short, with 19 bases between. Looked up from germline, CDR1 is SGHAT and CDR2 is FQNNGV. The CDR3 nucleotides read TGTGCCAGCAGCCCTCCGGAGGGGGGGGCAAAGACCCAGTACTTC. It specifies CASSPPEGGAKTQYF.

The chain has TRBV4-1 and TRBJ2-2; D is undetermined. Between the trimmed V and J ends, which lost 1 base and 0 bases, there was a span of 6 bases. CDR3 length: 15 amino acids. Per the germline V gene, CDR1 is MGHRA and CDR2 is YSYEKL. CDR3 in amino acids: CASSQGQTNTGELFF. The CDR3 region has the DNA TGCGCCAGCAGCCAAGGCCAGACGAACACCGGGGAGCTGTTTTTT.

This sequence joins TRBV7-8 and TRBJ2-3; weak D call: TRBD1 (6 bases). The germline V gene has CDR1 SGHVS and CDR2 FQNEAQ. The CDR3 runs 15 residues. V was clipped by 2 bases and J by 1 base, with 10 bases between them. The CDR3 bases are TGTGCCAGCAGCTTACGGGACACACGCACAGATACGCAGTATTTT. It codes for CASSLRDTRTDTQYF. The full variable domain, completed using reference TRBV7-8 and TRBJ2-3, is GAGVSQSPRYKVAKRGQDVALRCDPISGHVSLFWYQQALGQGPEFLTYFQNEAQLDKSGLPSDRFFAERPEGSVSTLKIQRTQQEDSAVYLCASSLRDTRTDTQYFGPGTRLTVL.

The chain recombines TRBV9 with TRBJ1-6; D unclear. The CDR3 totals 16 residues. V gave up 0 bases and J gave up 6 bases, with 13 bases separating them. Germline CDR1 is SGDLS and CDR2 is YYNGEE. The CDR3 DNA sequence: TGTGCCAGCAGCGTAGGGGGAGGATGGAGTAATTCACCCCTCCACTTT. Translating gives CASSVGGGWSNSPLHF.

This rearrangement joins TRBV18 to TRBJ2-4, with TRBD2 matching 12 bases. There are 19 residues in the CDR3. V dropped 1 base and J dropped 0; count of bases not matched to a gene: 7. Germline V lookup: CDR1 KGHSH, CDR2 LQKENI. This CDR3 reads CASSPRTSGGLIAKNIQYF. For the CDR3, the DNA is TGTGCCAGCTCACCACGAACTAGCGGGGGGCTCATAGCCAAAAACATTCAGTACTTC.

The V gene is TRBV18, the J gene TRBJ1-6; 7 nucleotides match TRBD1. The CDR3 runs to 14 residues. J was trimmed by 10 bases and V by 4 bases; bases with no gene match: 7. The germline V gene has CDR1 KGHSH and CDR2 LQKENI. The CDR3 region is CASSQDRAGSPLHF. The CDR3, as DNA: TGTGCCAGCTCACAAGACAGGGCCGGGTCACCCCTCCACTTT. Looking up the rest from reference TRBV18 and TRBJ1-6 gives the full variable domain: NAGVMQNPRHLVRRRGQEARLRCSPMKGHSHVYWYRQLPEEGLKFMVYLQKENIIDESGMPKERFSAEFPKEGPSILRIQQVVRGDSAAYFCASSQDRAGSPLHFGNGTRLTVT.

The rearrangement uses TRBV5-1 and TRBJ1-6; D not certain. V was pared by 3 bases and J by 8 bases, with 12 bases between. The CDR3 sequence is 14 residues long. CDR1 and CDR2 (germline): SGHRS, YFSETQ. The CDR3 here is CASSSTSSDSPLHF. CDR3 bases: TGCGCCAGCAGCTCGACATCGTCGGATTCACCCCTCCACTTT.